The 21 T cell receptor beta chains below were found in one sample sequenced in a study of liver allograft versus peripheral blood T cells. About the research overall: In transplanted livers, T cell receptor repertoires were compared with those found in the recipients' peripheral blood.

TCRdb analysed the reads with MiXCR anew, one entry per CDR3 protein. The table lists about 10,000 distinct CDR3 sequences, approximately 19% of them singletons. The source of these receptors is a human patient who had a liver transplant. Certain T cells may be donor cells from the graft.

Regarding this clonotype: A much more abundant neighbour one base away suggests this may be a read error. The chain couples TRBV19 to TRBJ1-3, with D unclear. The CDR3 spans 15 residues. The V gene's germline CDR1 is LNHDA and CDR2 SQIVND (reference sequence). CDR3 protein: CAGSIQDGEGNTIYF. The DNA of the CDR3 is TGTGCCGGTAGTATCCAGGACGGGGAAGGAAACACCATATATTTT.

By its share, this clonotype is medium-sized. This sequence joins TRBV6-1 and TRBJ2-3; D is undetermined. Germline CDR1 reads MNHNS; CDR2 reads SASEGT. This CDR3 region has 13 residues. Trimming removed 6 bases from V and 0 bases from J, with 7 bases in between. CDR3 sequence (DNA): TGTGCCAGCAGGGGCGGAAGCACAGATACGCAGTATTTT. It translates to CASRGGSTDTQYF.

This clonotype counts as medium-sized. The chain uses TRBV27 and TRBJ1-6; D unresolved. The length of the CDR3 is 12 residues. Deletions cut 5 bases from V and 16 bases from J, with 15 bases between. The germline CDR1 and CDR2 sequences are MNHEY and SMNVEV (reference sequence). CDR3 protein: CASSSTLSILHF. CDR3 DNA: TGTGCCAGCAGTAGTACCCTTTCTATTCTCCACTTT.

This clonotype rates as medium-sized. The V and J genes are TRBV6-1 and TRBJ2-1; 11 bases match TRBD2. The CDR3 is 14 amino acids. Germline lookup yields CDR1 MNHNS and CDR2 SASEGT. V gave up 8 bases and J gave up 4 bases; unmatched junction bases: 4. The CDR3 is CASATSGSYNEQFF. Here the CDR3 DNA reads TGTGCCAGCGCTACTAGCGGGAGTTACAATGAGCAGTTCTTC.

This clonotype rates as medium-sized. This chain uses TRBV29-1 with TRBJ1-2; tentative D call: TRBD1 (5 bases). The CDR3 is 12 amino acids. The V and J ends lost 6 bases and 1 base respectively, with 9 bases between them. Germline V lookup: CDR1 SQVTM, CDR2 ANQGSEA. The CDR3 spells CSVGDSNYGYTF. As DNA, the CDR3 is TGCAGCGTAGGAGACAGTAACTATGGCTACACCTTC.

This clonotype was seen only a few times. The chain joins TRBV10-3 to TRBJ1-4, with TRBD1 matching 8 bases. The J segment lost 5 bases and the V segment lost 6 bases, leaving 5 bases of the junction unmatched. This CDR3 contains 14 residues. Looked up from germline, CDR1 is ENHRY and CDR2 is SYGVKD. CDR3 loop: CAIRPTGENEKLFF. CDR3 in DNA: TGTGCCATCAGACCGACAGGGGAGAATGAAAAACTGTTTTTT.

A few counts support this clonotype. The chain carries TRBV9 and TRBJ2-2; D not certain. With 0 bases removed from V and 7 bases from J, the gap between germline ends came to 10 bases. The CDR3 length is 14 residues. Per germline, CDR1 SGDLS and CDR2 YYNGEE. The CDR3 region is CASSVDSRNGELFF. The CDR3 coding sequence is TGTGCCAGCAGCGTAGACAGTCGGAACGGGGAGCTGTTTTTT.

To note about this clonotype: A far bigger clonotype differs at one base, so this is likely a read error. The chain recombines TRBV6-6 with TRBJ1-6; the D gene is possibly TRBD1 (6 bases). CDR3 length: 16 amino acids. Germline assignment: CDR1 MNHNY and CDR2 SVGAGI (reference sequence). The CDR3 nucleotides read TGTGCCAGCACCGGACAGCTCGTGTCCTATAATTTACCCCTCCACTTT. Translated: CASTGQLVSYNLPLHF.

This clonotype was seen a handful of times. Written as DNA, the CDR3 is TGTGCCAGCAGCGGGACTAGCAGCTACGAGCAGTACTTC. It codes for CASSGTSSYEQYF. The rearrangement uses TRBV13 and TRBJ2-7, with 9 bases fitting TRBD2. From germline, CDR1 is PRHDT and CDR2 FYEKMQ (reference sequence). The V segment lost 5 bases and the J segment 3 bases; nucleotides outside the gene matches: 2. The CDR3 contains 13 residues.

This clonotype was seen ten or more times. J is TRBJ2-1 and V is TRBV10-3, with 8 nucleotides matching TRBD1. The V segment lost 8 bases and the J segment 6 bases; nucleotides outside the gene matches: 9. CDR1 and CDR2 (germline): ENHRY, SYGVKD. The CDR3 is 14 amino acids. The CDR3 DNA reads as TGTGCCATCTCCGACAGGGGATCGTTCAATGAGCAGTTCTTC. Encoded protein: CAISDRGSFNEQFF.

The V gene is TRBV12-3 or TRBV12-4, the J gene TRBJ2-3, with TRBD1 matching over 9 bases. The CDR3 has 17 amino acids. V lost 4 bases to trimming and J lost 3 bases; unmatched junction nucleotides: 11. CDR3 DNA: TGTGCCAGCAGTTCCGCGGGACAGGGAAGAAGAACAGATACGCAGTATTTT. It codes for CASSSAGQGRRTDTQYF.

The CDR3 coding sequence is TGTGCCTGGAGCTTCGGGATTGGCAATCAGCCCCAGCATTTT. Its protein product is CAWSFGIGNQPQHF. V is TRBV30 and J is TRBJ1-5; D is unresolved. V lost 3 bases and J 2 bases, leaving 11 bases between the germline ends. Germline values: CDR1 GTSNPN, CDR2 SVGIG (reference sequence). CDR3 length: 14 amino acids.

The chain is built from TRBV11-2 and TRBJ2-7; perhaps TRBD1 as D (6 bases). V lost 3 bases to trimming and J lost 5 bases, with 14 bases between them. The germline V gene encodes CDR1 SGHAT and CDR2 FQNNGV. This CDR3 comprises 14 residues. The DNA of the CDR3 is TGTGCCAGCAGCTTGGATATAGGACAGAACGAGCAGTACTTC. Translation: CASSLDIGQNEQYF. The variable domain in full, with the rest retrieved from reference TRBV11-2 and TRBJ2-7, is EAGVAQSPRYKIIEKRQSVAFWCNPISGHATLYWYQQILGQGPKLLIQFQNNGVVDDSQLPKDRFSAERLKGVDSTLKIQPAKLEDSAVYLCASSLDIGQNEQYFGPGTRLTVT.

CDR3 DNA sequence: TGTGCCACCAGCCCAGACCTCAGGGATACTCAGCCCCAGCATTTT. Residues: CATSPDLRDTQPQHF. The chain employs TRBV15 and TRBJ1-5; a possible D gene is TRBD1 (5 bases). The ends were cut back, 5 bases at V and 6 bases at J, with 17 bases in the middle. Per germline, CDR1 LNHNV and CDR2 YYDKDF (reference sequence). CDR3 length: 15 amino acids.

This clonotype is categorized as medium-sized. The gene calls are TRBV6-1 and TRBJ2-7; the D gene is possibly TRBD1 (5 bases). Deletions cut 7 bases from V and 3 bases from J, with 19 bases between. Per germline, CDR1 MNHNS and CDR2 SASEGT. This CDR3 comprises 15 residues. CDR3 in amino acids: CASTSPGSTGYEQYF. In DNA, the CDR3 is TGTGCCAGCACCTCGCCCGGGTCAACAGGCTACGAGCAGTACTTC.

In this sample, this clonotype turned up a few times. The chain combines TRBV7-9 with TRBJ2-3, with 11 bases that match TRBD1. The ends lost 5 bases at V and 4 bases at J; junction bases unmatched: 2. Looked up from germline, CDR1 is SEHNR and CDR2 is FQNEAQ (reference sequence). The CDR3 is 14 amino acids. The CDR3 region is CASSRTGGADTQYF. CDR3 nucleotide sequence: TGTGCCAGCAGCCGGACAGGGGGCGCAGATACGCAGTATTTT.

This clonotype is labeled as medium-sized. The CDR3 reads CASSRTNTEAFF. In DNA, the CDR3 is TGTGCCAGCAGCCGTACGAACACTGAAGCTTTCTTT. The chain combines TRBV6-5 with TRBJ1-1; unclear D gene. This CDR3 spans 12 amino acids. Trimming cost V 6 bases and J 1 base, with 6 bases left between them. Per the germline V gene, CDR1 is MNHEY and CDR2 is SVGAGI.

This clonotype has ten or more counts. V usage is TRBV30 and J usage is TRBJ2-2; 9 nucleotides agree with TRBD1. Per the germline V gene, CDR1 is GTSNPN and CDR2 is SVGIG (reference sequence). Trimming took 1 base from V and 5 from J; bases not matched to a gene: 5. This CDR3 comprises 15 residues. The CDR3 nucleotides read TGTGCCTGGAGTGCCGGGGACAGGGTAACCGGGGAGCTGTTTTTT. Translated: CAWSAGDRVTGELFF.

This chain joins TRBV6-5 and TRBJ1-5, with TRBD1 matching over 7 bases. Losses at the gene ends were 6 bases for V and 2 bases for J; bases not matched to a gene: 4. CDR3 length: 14 amino acids. The V gene's germline CDR1 is MNHEY and CDR2 SVGAGI. The CDR3 bases are TGTGCCAGCAGCAGGGGACAGCGCAATCAGCCCCAGCATTTT. Amino acid sequence: CASSRGQRNQPQHF.

This clonotype is classed as medium-sized. The J gene is TRBJ1-1, the V gene TRBV7-9, with a tentative D call TRBD1 (5 bases). Looked up from germline, CDR1 is SEHNR and CDR2 is FQNEAQ (reference sequence). The V gene lost 6 bases and the J gene lost 2 bases, with 13 bases spanning the gap. CDR3 length: 14 amino acids. As DNA, the CDR3 is TGTGCCAGCAGTTTCCGACAGTTAAACACTGAAGCTTTCTTT. Protein: CASSFRQLNTEAFF.

By its share, this clonotype is medium-sized (0.01 to 0.1%). V is TRBV7-9 and J is TRBJ2-1; D tentatively reads TRBD1 or TRBD2 (6 bases each). CDR1 SEHNR and CDR2 FQNEAQ come from the germline V gene (reference sequence). The V end was cut by 7 bases, the J end by 3 bases, with 19 bases between. This CDR3 contains 16 residues. The CDR3 loop reads CASTRGAGENYNEQFF. The DNA for the CDR3 is TGTGCCAGCACAAGGGGGGCAGGAGAGAACTACAATGAGCAGTTCTTC. The whole variable domain, filled in from reference TRBV7-9 and TRBJ2-1, reads DTGVSQNPRHKITKRGQNVTFRCDPISEHNRLYWYRQTLGQGPEFLTYFQNEAQLEKSRLLSDRFSAERPKGSFSTLEIQRTEQGDSAMYLCASTRGAGENYNEQFFGPGTRLTVL.